Reported below is one TCR beta chain. No cognate antigen has been identified for it. No per-base quality is available; no much larger clone lies one base away. Sequences LNHNV (CDR1) and YYDKDF (CDR2) are obtained from the germline V gene (reference sequence). Here V drops 5 bases and J drops 6 bases, and the junction holds 8 bases not matched to any gene. From the cysteine up to the phenylalanine, the CDR3 has a length of 15 residues. Only the CDR3 part of the read is kept: 45 bases, read in frame from the first base. Using the deep immunoSEQ assay, multiplex PCR amplified TCR CDR3 regions from genomic DNA. Genomic DNA extracted from each cell subset was distributed evenly over all wells of several immunoSEQ 96-well plates, and each plate served as one replicate. For sorted subsets, around 200 ng genomic DNA, equal to tens of thousands of T cell genomes, was loaded into each replicate PCR. Purified libraries were quantified with a Qubit 3.0 fluorometer, sized on a Bioanalyzer 2100, and re-quantified with the KAPA Library Quantification kit. A separate single-read 150-cycle Illumina NextSeq 550 flow cell was used to sequence each immunoSEQ 96-well plate. From the authors' description of their analysis: The immunoSEQ output contained only junctional sequences without quality scores, so filtering could not match that applied to full-length reads. To assign V/J genes and CDR3, sequences were annotated against IMGT germline references using PyIR, a Python wrapper for IgBLAST v1.9. Reads were removed for weak V/J assignments (E-value above 1e-6), missing CDR3, stop codons, out-of-frame junctions, or ambiguous translated residues. V3J clonotypes were defined as sequences sharing an identical inferred V gene, J gene, and CDR3 amino acid sequence. Percentage overlap between repertoires was calculated by dividing the number of shared unique clonotypes by the size of the smaller repertoire. Three approaches were used to assess repertoire richness: RTK rarefaction, the Chao1 estimator, and Recon v2.1 estimates of unobserved clonotypes. For all TCRbeta clonotypes obtained by the gDNA method from several donors, generation probabilities were computed with OLGA. The immuneACCESS repertoire file appears here via TCRdb, limited to in-frame rearrangements. These files lack a portion of the clones; in checked studies, under half of the deficit traces to unresolved V genes, and the cause of the others is not known. That table furnishes V, J and clone size, whereas the DNA furnished D and trimming. The sample yields roughly 200,000 clones; 60% to 75% were counted once. The ten largest clones capture roughly a tenth of the sample.

The donors were healthy, HIV-negative adults with no recently reported acute infections or vaccinations. Every donor was a Caucasian adult residing in Nashville, Tennessee, USA. CD4+ T cells were enriched through magnetic negative selection, after which naive cells were positively selected on CD45RA and the remaining negative fraction served as the memory subset. Blood was obtained by leukapheresis, after which PBMCs were separated by Ficoll-Histopaque density gradient centrifugation and cryopreserved in liquid nitrogen vapor phase. Analytical flow cytometry was used to check the purity and quantity of each magnetically sorted T cell population. From each sorted fraction, genomic DNA was isolated and quantified by UV absorbance on a Nanodrop 2000c. This sample was taken from a study of shared clonotypes between healthy human individuals (dated by TCRdb to 2019 to 2021). Background on the whole study: A couple of women and three men aged 18 to 49 years were included in the cohort. For each donor, three plates each were used for CD4 naive and CD4 memory, two plates were used for CD8 naive, and one plate was used for CD8 memory. Blood TCR repertoires of roughly five healthy adults were deeply sequenced to estimate repertoire size and the extent of clonotype sharing between individuals. To increase sequencing depth and limit assay-specific biases, different laboratories used diverse techniques to prepare libraries and sequence TCR repertoires. Leukapheresis yielded between about 0.94 and 8.9 billion PBMCs per donor. Broad study findings and their caveats: Only blood was sampled, and tissue TCR repertoires likely differ from those in blood. When a handful of donors were compared, the shared fraction of clonotypes was around 5% for naive CD4, more than 3% for naive CD8, roughly 2.5% for memory CD4, and approximately 0.4% for memory CD8. Pairwise subsampling led to the expectation that sequencing depth would affect the degree of clonotype sharing among donors. Naive subsets generally had larger estimated clonotype richness than memory subsets. Higher generation probabilities were observed for clonotypes shared by all four sorted-subset donors than for non-shared clonotypes. The genetic and exposure-history diversity represented was limited by the small number of donors. Incomplete sequencing was indicated by rarefaction of sorted-subset datasets, despite the large sequencing depth.

Sequenced: memory CD4+ T cells sorted from blood. The label giving this sample's cell subset or site can be read as: CD45RA-negative fraction. The clonotype originates from a man aged 25-45 years in good health. The chain joins TRBV15 to TRBJ2-1; 9 middle bases align to TRBD1. The CDR3 sequence is CATSSTGTGINEQFF. The DNA reads TGTGCCACCAGCTCCACCGGGACAGGGATCAATGAGCAGTTCTTC.